These 3 T cell receptor beta chains were sequenced from one sample in a study of T cell repertoires in cytomegalovirus infection (dated by TCRdb to 2018 to 2020). Sequencing relied on an Illumina HiSeq 1500. TCRdb reprocessed the public reads (quality trimming at Q25 with fastp, clone calling with MiXCR) and kept in-frame beta chains. Duplicate CDR3 protein sequences are folded into a single record with the most common DNA and genes. This sample is represented by 200,000 to 250,000 distinct CDR3 sequences; around an eighth of them were singletons. 1.5% to 2% of the sample comes from the top ten. Sequencing input: PBMCs. The receptors here all came from a human donor in good health (CMV status not recorded). Some clones in this sample may be carry-over from other donors' samples.

V is TRBV7-9 and J is TRBJ2-1, with 7 nucleotides matching TRBD1. The V segment lost 5 bases and the J segment 0 bases; nucleotides outside the gene matches: 10. CDR3 size: 17 residues. The germline CDR1 and CDR2 sequences are SEHNR and FQNEAQ (reference sequence). CDR3 sequence reads: CASSNLIGGLSYNEQFF. CDR3 DNA: TGTGCCAGCAGCAACCTAATAGGGGGCCTCTCCTACAATGAGCAGTTCTTC.

In this sample, this clonotype turned up many times. The genes are TRBV19 and TRBJ2-1, with 7 bases identical to TRBD1. The CDR3 length is 16 residues. V dropped 0 bases and J dropped 8; count of bases not matched to a gene: 10. Germline assignment: CDR1 LNHDA and CDR2 SQIVND (reference sequence). CDR3 region: CASSIEHRGSFDEQFF. CDR3 DNA sequence: TGTGCCAGTAGTATAGAACACAGGGGTAGCTTCGATGAGCAGTTCTTC. The variable domain in full, completed from reference TRBV19 and TRBJ2-1, reads DGGITQSPKYLFRKEGQNVTLSCEQNLNHDAMYWYRQDPGQGLRLIYYSQIVNDFQKGDIAEGYSVSREKKESFPLTVTSAQKNPTAFYLCASSIEHRGSFDEQFFGPGTRLTVL.

Ten or more counts support this clonotype. This chain joins TRBV7-2 and TRBJ2-1; 10 bases align to TRBD1. The trim removed 5 bases at V and 0 bases at J, leaving 4 bases unmatched. CDR3 length: 16 residues. Germline CDR1 and CDR2: SGHTA and FQGNSA. The CDR3 DNA sequence: TGTGCCAGCAGCCTAGACAGGGGGCTCTCCTACAATGAGCAGTTCTTC. It specifies CASSLDRGLSYNEQFF.